These 14 T cell receptor beta chains share one sample of origin, sequenced in a study of blood T cells in healthy people across ages. Next came a second PCR, run for about 7 to 12 cycles, which used a sample-barcoded 5' primer along with a J-beta primer mix. One entry per CDR3 protein, called by TCRdb with MiXCR from the 5' RACE reads. The repertoire holds roughly 500,000 distinct CDR3 sequences, about 25% seen once, with roughly 18% in the top ten. Specimen: blood. The receptors originated from a woman in her 70s in good health.

The chain couples TRBV6-6 to TRBJ2-5; 7 nucleotides align to TRBD1. The CDR3 runs 12 residues. V was clipped by 8 bases and J by 4 bases; unmatched bases: 4. Germline V CDR1 and CDR2: MNHNY, SVGAGI (reference sequence). The CDR3 region is CASGHRGETQYF. CDR3 sequence (DNA): TGTGCCAGCGGCCACAGGGGAGAGACCCAGTACTTC.

This clonotype was observed a few times. The V call is TRBV12-3 or TRBV12-4, the J call TRBJ2-5; possibly TRBD2 for D (7 bases). With the DNA end fitting TRBJ2-7 better, the J assignment may be wrong. The CDR3 runs 15 residues. In DNA, the CDR3 is TGTGCCAGCAGTTTGAACAGGGAGGGGACCTACGAGCAGTACTTC. This codes for CASSLNREGTYEQYF.

This clonotype was detected a few times. The chain joins TRBV29-1 to TRBJ2-3; TRBD2 is a possible D gene (6 bases). The V end was cut by 8 bases, the J end by 7 bases, with 19 bases between. The CDR3 runs to 13 residues. Germline assignment: CDR1 SQVTM and CDR2 ANQGSEA. CDR3 in DNA: TGCAGCTCTTGGGACTCAAATTCCTATACGCAGTATTTT. This gives the protein CSSWDSNSYTQYF.

This clonotype was counted between two and nine times. The chain carries TRBV20-1 and TRBJ1-2; 10 bases map to TRBD1. The junction had 7 bases not matched to a gene; V was cut back by 0 bases and J by 3 bases. Germline CDR1 is DFQATT and CDR2 is SNEGSKA (reference sequence). The CDR3 is 16 residues long. CDR3 in DNA: TGCAGTGCTAGAGATAAAGGACAGGGGGATCACTATGGCTACACCTTC. This sequence encodes CSARDKGQGDHYGYTF.

This clonotype came up a few times. The CDR3 reads CAWSVQGSTGELFF. The CDR3 nucleotides are TGTGCCTGGAGTGTACAGGGGAGCACCGGGGAGCTGTTTTTT. The genes are TRBV30 and TRBJ2-2; 7 bases map to TRBD1. Losses at the gene ends were 0 bases for V and 4 bases for J; bases not matched to a gene: 2. The CDR3 consists of 14 residues. CDR1 is GTSNPN, CDR2 SVGIG, per germline (reference sequence).

This clonotype appeared many times. The DNA for the CDR3 is TGTGCCGGAGACAGAACGATGAACACTGAAGCTTTCTTT. Protein sequence: CAGDRTMNTEAFF. The chain recombines TRBV7-2 with TRBJ1-1; D possibly corresponds to TRBD1 (5 bases). With 11 bases removed from V and 0 bases from J, the gap between germline ends came to 13 bases. The CDR3 contains 13 residues. Germline CDR1 and CDR2: SGHTA and FQGNSA.

CDR3 residues: CASSQERGCNEKLFF. Here the CDR3 DNA reads TGTGCCAGCAGCCAAGAAAGGGGTTGTAATGAAAAACTGTTTTTT. The chain combines TRBV4-2 with TRBJ1-4; D may be TRBD1 (5 bases). V was clipped by 0 bases and J by 4 bases, with 9 bases between them. The CDR3 is 15 amino acids. CDR1 and CDR2 from the germline V gene are LGHNA and YNFKEQ.

V is TRBV5-1 and J is TRBJ2-4, with a possible D match to TRBD1 (5 bases). Germline V gene lookup returns CDR1 SGHRS and CDR2 YFSETQ. This CDR3 has 18 residues. Trimming took 0 bases from V and 0 from J, leaving 16 bases between them. For the CDR3, the DNA is TGCGCCAGCAGCTTGGGTCGACAGCAATTCTTAGCCAAAAACATTCAGTACTTC. Amino acid sequence: CASSLGRQQFLAKNIQYF.

The chain has TRBV5-5 and TRBJ1-5; weak D call: TRBD1 (6 bases). Germline CDR1 and CDR2: SGHKS and YYEKEE (reference sequence). This CDR3 has 14 amino acids. Between the trimmed V and J ends, which lost 1 base and 11 bases, there was a span of 16 bases. The CDR3, as DNA: TGTGCCAGCAGCTTGTTAGGTCATCGGGACACCCAGCATTTT. Translated: CASSLLGHRDTQHF.

The chain is built from TRBV7-3 and TRBJ1-1; no firm D call. CDR1 is SGHTA and CDR2 is FQGTGA in the germline V gene. The CDR3 has 14 residues. Trimming took 2 bases from V and 4 from J, leaving 11 bases between them. The CDR3 DNA is TGTGCCAGCAGCTTATCAGTGGGAGCCACTGAAGCTTTCTTT. As protein: CASSLSVGATEAFF.

This clonotype was counted only a few times. The rearrangement links TRBV5-1 to TRBJ1-5; D gene unclear. V was clipped by 0 bases and J by 0 bases, with 10 bases between them. CDR3 length: 16 amino acids. Germline CDR1 SGHRS, CDR2 YFSETQ. CDR3 coding DNA: TGCGCCAGCAGCTTGGACGGAACCCCTAGCAATCAGCCCCAGCATTTT. This sequence encodes CASSLDGTPSNQPQHF.

This clonotype has only a few counts. A read error may account for a junction end that differs from germline. The chain links TRBV5-1 to TRBJ2-7; D possibly uses TRBD1 or TRBD2 (5 bases each). Germline CDR1 SGHRS, CDR2 YFSETQ. This CDR3 region has 13 residues. The CDR3 sequence is CASSSSGPVERYF. In DNA, the CDR3 is TGCGCCAGCAGCTCCTCGGGGCCGGTCGAGCGGTACTTC.

The V and J genes are TRBV7-2 and TRBJ1-5; 7 bases are shared with TRBD1. In germline, CDR1 is SGHTA, CDR2 FQGNSA. The CDR3 covers 13 residues. The trim removed 4 bases at V and 4 bases at J, leaving 1 base unmatched. CDR3 nucleotide sequence: TGTGCCAGCAGCTCGGGACAGAATCAGCCCCAGCATTTT. It is translated as CASSSGQNQPQHF.

The chain combines TRBV29-1 with TRBJ2-5; 10 bases line up with TRBD2. The J call may be faulty, since TRBJ2-1 better matches the DNA end. The CDR3 has 15 amino acids. Germline V CDR1 and CDR2: SQVTM, ANQGSEA. CDR3: CSVGGGLAAYNEQFF. In DNA, the CDR3 is TGCAGCGTGGGGGGAGGACTAGCGGCTTACAATGAGCAGTTCTTC.